The 20 T cell receptor beta chains below were found in one sample sequenced in a study of neoadjuvant anti-PD-1 for oral cavity cancer. The assay was immunoSEQ multiplex PCR, and TCRdb's table has in-frame clones only and misses some. The sample has around 60,000 clones, around 85% seen once. The sequencing here drew on PBMCs, taken before nivolumab (anti-PD-1) treatment. Source of these receptors: a person between 40 and 79 years old with oral cavity squamous cell carcinoma.

This chain joins TRBV14 and TRBJ2-4; tentatively, D is TRBD1 (5 bases). Per the germline V gene, CDR1 is SGHDN and CDR2 is FVKESK. CDR3 length: 15 amino acids. V was trimmed by 4 bases and J by 9 bases, leaving 19 bases between them. CDR3 sequence: CASSPVQGVLGIQYF. The CDR3 region has the DNA TGTGCCAGCAGCCCCGTACAAGGGGTTCTGGGCATTCAGTACTTC.

V usage is TRBV10-3 and J usage is TRBJ1-1; D gene ambiguous. The V gene's germline CDR1 is ENHRY and CDR2 SYGVKD. The germline V and J ends were trimmed by 10 bases and 1 base, with 13 bases remaining between them. The CDR3 spans 13 residues. The CDR3 loop reads CATRKDPNTEAFF. The CDR3 DNA is TGTGCCACCCGCAAGGACCCGAACACTGAAGCTTTCTTT.

V usage is TRBV13 and J usage is TRBJ2-7; 11 positions match TRBD2. The CDR3 totals 18 residues. Germline lookup yields CDR1 PRHDT and CDR2 FYEKMQ (reference sequence). V was clipped by 3 bases and J by 6 bases; unmatched bases: 16. This CDR3 reads CASSLSSGRATRLREQYF. The CDR3 region has the DNA TGTGCCAGCAGCTTGAGTAGCGGGAGGGCTACGAGGCTCCGCGAGCAGTACTTC.

J is TRBJ2-1 and V is TRBV7-6, with D uncertain. Trimming removed 1 base from V and 0 bases from J, with 13 bases in between. The length of the CDR3 is 17 residues. Germline assignment: CDR1 SGHVS and CDR2 FNYEAQ. CDR3 region: CASSLGASQSSYNEQFF. The CDR3, as DNA: TGTGCCAGCAGCTTAGGTGCTAGTCAGAGCTCCTACAATGAGCAGTTCTTC.

The chain uses TRBV2 and TRBJ1-5; D gene ambiguous. The length of the CDR3 is 14 residues. Trimming pared 10 bases from V and 0 bases from J, leaving 13 bases between. Germline V gene sequence: CDR1 SNHLY, CDR2 FYNNEI. The CDR3 sequence is CATKRPYSNQPQHF. The DNA for the CDR3 is TGTGCCACCAAGCGGCCGTATAGCAATCAGCCCCAGCATTTT.

This clone has more than one count but fewer than ten. Written as DNA, the CDR3 is TGTGCCAGCAGCTTTCGGGACAGGGCTTCACCCCTCCACTTT. It encodes CASSFRDRASPLHF. The V gene is TRBV7-2, the J gene TRBJ1-6; 9 bases match TRBD1. In germline, CDR1 is SGHTA, CDR2 FQGNSA. V was clipped by 3 bases and J by 9 bases; unmatched bases: 3. This CDR3 is built from 14 residues.

The V call is TRBV29-1, the J call TRBJ1-2, with unresolved D. V was clipped by 3 bases and J by 4 bases, with 0 bases between them. This CDR3 comprises 9 residues. CDR1 and CDR2 (germline): SQVTM, ANQGSEA. In DNA, the CDR3 is TGCAGCGTTGACTATGGCTACACCTTC. This codes for CSVDYGYTF.

This chain connects TRBV27 to TRBJ2-6; 8 positions agree with TRBD2. The J segment lost 2 bases and the V segment lost 1 base, leaving 13 bases of the junction unmatched. There are 20 residues in the CDR3. The germline gives CDR1 MNHEY, CDR2 SMNVEV (reference sequence). This CDR3 reads CASSLFSRRGAATGANVLTF. DNA for the CDR3: TGTGCCAGCAGTTTATTTTCTCGGCGGGGGGCTGCAACTGGGGCCAACGTCCTGACTTTC.

The chain recombines TRBV5-1 with TRBJ2-4; D perhaps matches TRBD2 (5 bases). The CDR3 is 14 amino acids. Trimming removed 4 bases at V and 5 bases at J, with 13 bases between. Per germline, CDR1 SGHRS and CDR2 YFSETQ. DNA for the CDR3: TGCGCCAGCAGCGCCCGGGGTGGGGAAAACATTCAGTACTTC. Translating it yields CASSARGGENIQYF.

This rearrangement joins TRBV2 to TRBJ1-1; 7 nucleotides agree with TRBD1. Germline CDR1 reads SNHLY; CDR2 reads FYNNEI. This CDR3 contains 15 residues. V gave up 7 bases and J gave up 4 bases; unmatched junction bases: 12. The CDR3 bases are TGTGCCAGCATTTCCAGGGGGGGCGTGAGCACTGAAGCTTTCTTT. Amino acid sequence: CASISRGGVSTEAFF.

The chain uses TRBV6-1 and TRBJ1-2; D is ambiguous. Between the trimmed V and J ends, which lost 2 bases and 8 bases, there was a span of 6 bases. This CDR3 comprises 11 residues. Looked up from germline, CDR1 is MNHNS and CDR2 is SASEGT. The CDR3, as DNA: TGTGCCAGCAGTGAAAACCCCGGCTACACCTTC. Protein: CASSENPGYTF.

The chain has TRBV6-5 and TRBJ2-7, with 8 bases matching TRBD2. In germline, CDR1 is MNHEY, CDR2 SVGAGI. CDR3 length equals 15 residues. Trimming cost V 6 bases and J 1 base; bases outside gene matches: 8. The CDR3 DNA follows: TGTGCCAGCAGACTTAGCGGGATAGGATCCTACGAGCAGTACTTC. The encoded protein is CASRLSGIGSYEQYF.

The rearrangement links TRBV5-1 to TRBJ2-7; TRBD1 is a possible D gene (5 bases). Germline V gives CDR1 SGHRS, CDR2 YFSETQ. This CDR3 spans 14 amino acids. The germline V and J ends were trimmed by 4 bases and 4 bases, with 15 bases remaining between them. Here the CDR3 reads CASSKGDSAYEQYF. Written as DNA, the CDR3 is TGCGCCAGCAGCAAAGGGGATTCGGCGTACGAGCAGTACTTC.

The rearrangement uses TRBV27 and TRBJ1-1; no clear D. This CDR3 has 13 residues. Between the trimmed V and J ends, which lost 5 bases and 1 base, there was a span of 8 bases. Looked up from germline, CDR1 is MNHEY and CDR2 is SMNVEV (reference sequence). This chain's CDR3 is CASSRRGNTEAFF. As DNA, the CDR3 is TGTGCCAGCAGTCGAAGAGGGAACACTGAAGCTTTCTTT.

The CDR3 loop reads CASSVAPNTGELFF. CDR3 in DNA: TGTGCCAGCAGCGTAGCCCCGAACACCGGGGAGCTGTTTTTT. The chain carries TRBV9 and TRBJ2-2; no definite D call. The CDR3 runs 14 residues. Germline V gives CDR1 SGDLS, CDR2 YYNGEE. V lost 0 bases and J lost 0, with 3 bases in between.

This chain links TRBV5-1 with TRBJ2-3; D might be TRBD2 (6 bases). The CDR3 extends over 15 amino acids. The germline V gene has CDR1 SGHRS and CDR2 YFSETQ. V lost 1 base and J 4 bases, leaving 13 bases between the germline ends. The CDR3 sequence: CASSLLGTSPDTQYF. The DNA of the CDR3 is TGCGCCAGCAGCTTGTTAGGTACTAGCCCAGATACGCAGTATTTT.

The chain has TRBV19 and TRBJ1-1; possible D gene TRBD1, 5 bases. Between the trimmed V and J ends, which lost 6 bases and 5 bases, there was a span of 16 bases. This CDR3 comprises 14 residues. CDR1 and CDR2 from the germline V gene are LNHDA and SQIVND (reference sequence). CDR3 DNA: TGTGCCAGTAGCGACAGACGGGGAGGGACTGAAGCTTTCTTT. Protein: CASSDRRGGTEAFF.

This clone has just a few counts. This rearrangement joins TRBV7-8 to TRBJ1-2; 9 bases map to TRBD1. The germline CDR1 and CDR2 sequences are SGHVS and FQNEAQ. The CDR3 is made up of 15 amino acids. V lost 0 bases and J lost 8; bases outside the gene matches: 7. CDR3 DNA sequence: TGTGCCAGCAGCTTAGCCACACAGGGGGCAAAGGGCTACACCTTC. It encodes CASSLATQGAKGYTF.

The rearrangement joins TRBV15 to TRBJ2-1; a possible D gene is TRBD1 (6 bases). This CDR3 has 14 amino acids. Trimming took 0 bases from V and 5 from J, leaving 8 bases between them. Germline V lookup: CDR1 LNHNV, CDR2 YYDKDF (reference sequence). Written as DNA, the CDR3 is TGTGCCACCAGCAGAGATGGGGGCAACAATGAGCAGTTCTTC. Its protein product is CATSRDGGNNEQFF.

The V gene is TRBV5-1, the J gene TRBJ2-6; 11 bases line up with TRBD2. Germline values: CDR1 SGHRS, CDR2 YFSETQ. V trimming: 0 bases; J trimming: 4 bases; junction bases outside the gene matches: 6. CDR3 length equals 18 residues. The CDR3 nucleotides read TGCGCCAGCAGCTTGGTTATAGCGGGAGGGCCGGGGGCCAACGTCCTGACTTTC. Translation: CASSLVIAGGPGANVLTF.